This TCR beta chain derives from a study of OX40 agonist ivuxolimab in advanced cancers. Broader study findings: Low clonal expansion, among the lowest seen, marked partial responders at 0.1-3.0 mg/kg. In general, CD8+ T cells held more expanded clones than CD4+ did, on average.

Details on this clone: The antigen is not known.

V was trimmed by 3 bases and J by 2 bases, leaving 5 bases between them. The CDR3 totals 13 residues. Germline values: CDR1 PRHDT, CDR2 FYEKMQ (reference sequence). Clones were sequenced by immunoSEQ multiplex PCR, and TCRdb holds only the in-frame ones, with some missing. The table lists over 80,000 clones, around 87% of them singletons, with around 4.5% in the top ten. The origin of this receptor is an adult with an advanced solid tumor such as melanoma, head and neck, liver or kidney cancer. The chain links TRBV13 to TRBJ2-1, with unresolved D. Sequences were derived from CD4+ or CD8+ T cells sorted from blood, sampled in a trial of the OX40 agonist ivuxolimab. The CDR3 nucleotides read TGTGCCAGCAGCTTTTCCACCTACAATGAGCAGTTCTTC. Translating gives CASSFSTYNEQFF.